Following are 3 T cell receptor beta chains from one sample sequenced in a study of blood T cell repertoires in COVID-19. Sequencing used immunoSEQ multiplex PCR; TCRdb keeps in-frame clones, though not all of them. The sample consists of about 130,000 clones, roughly 90% of them appearing once. Sequenced input: PBMCs or T cells enriched from blood (not recorded which). The source is a man in his forties or fifties who had recovered from COVID-19.

This chain uses TRBV5-1 with TRBJ1-4, with D unclear. The CDR3 runs 16 residues. The ends were cut back, 4 bases at V and 4 bases at J, with 17 bases in the middle. Germline V gives CDR1 SGHRS, CDR2 YFSETQ. The CDR3 reads CASSRKWQANNEKLFF. The DNA for the CDR3 is TGCGCCAGCAGCCGAAAGTGGCAGGCCAATAATGAAAAACTGTTTTTT.

The chain is built from TRBV6-5 and TRBJ1-2, with 8 bases identical to TRBD1. CDR3 length: 15 amino acids. V lost 6 bases, J lost 4 bases, and 10 bases stayed unmatched. Looked up from germline, CDR1 is MNHEY and CDR2 is SVGAGI. CDR3 DNA: TGTGCCAGCAGCTCATCCGGGACAGGAACCTATGGCTACACCTTC. This translates into CASSSSGTGTYGYTF.

The V and J genes are TRBV20-1 and TRBJ1-4; D is perhaps TRBD1 (6 bases). The length of the CDR3 is 14 residues. V gave up 3 bases and J gave up 7 bases, with 15 bases separating them. Per the germline V gene, CDR1 is DFQATT and CDR2 is SNEGSKA (reference sequence). CDR3 sequence: CSASLAGALEKLFF. DNA of the CDR3: TGCAGTGCTAGTTTGGCAGGGGCACTTGAAAAACTGTTTTTT.